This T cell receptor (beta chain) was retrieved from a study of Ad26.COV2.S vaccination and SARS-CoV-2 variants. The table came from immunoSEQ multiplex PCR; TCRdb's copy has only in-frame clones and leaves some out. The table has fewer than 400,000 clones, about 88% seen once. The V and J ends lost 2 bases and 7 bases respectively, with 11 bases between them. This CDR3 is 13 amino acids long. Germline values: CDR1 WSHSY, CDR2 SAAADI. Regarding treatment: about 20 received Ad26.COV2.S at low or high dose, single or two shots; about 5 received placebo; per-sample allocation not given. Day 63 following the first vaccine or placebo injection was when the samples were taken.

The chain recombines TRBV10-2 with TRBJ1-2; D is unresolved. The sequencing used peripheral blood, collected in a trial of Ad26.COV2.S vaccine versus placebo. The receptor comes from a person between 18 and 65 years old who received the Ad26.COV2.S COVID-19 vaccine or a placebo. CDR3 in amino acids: CASSEQGWSGYTF. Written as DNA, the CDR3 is TGCGCCAGCAGTGAGCAAGGGTGGAGTGGCTACACCTTC.